Each of the 3 T cell receptor beta chains below was sequenced from the same sample in a study of response to subunit inactivated influenza vaccine. In TCRdb, the RT-PCR reads were re-called with MiXCR into one record per CDR3 protein. This table holds about 570,000 distinct CDR3 sequences, roughly 12% found once. In addition, the sample was reused for a study of T cells expressing NK-cell markers. Per that study: The cDNA for TCR beta came from 5'RACE template switching with UMIs.

This material consisted of PBMCs from blood, taken on the day of vaccination. The receptor set was obtained from a man aged 45-65 years who received an inactivated influenza vaccine.

This clonotype was recorded at least ten times. The V gene is TRBV7-2, the J gene TRBJ2-3; tentatively, D is TRBD1 (5 bases). The germline V and J ends were trimmed by 5 bases and 4 bases, with 10 bases remaining between them. Per the germline V gene, CDR1 is SGHTA and CDR2 is FQGNSA. The CDR3 has 13 residues. The CDR3 nucleotides read TGTGCCAGCAGCGGACAAGTTCCAGATACGCAGTATTTT. Protein: CASSGQVPDTQYF.

This clonotype occurred a few times. This sequence joins TRBV7-9 and TRBJ1-2; perhaps TRBD1 as D (5 bases). Germline assignment: CDR1 SEHNR and CDR2 FQNEAQ (reference sequence). With 5 bases removed from V and 4 bases from J, the gap between germline ends came to 17 bases. The CDR3 sequence is 15 residues long. The DNA of the CDR3 is TGTGCCAGCAGCCAAACCGGGACGATGATCTATGGCTACACCTTC. Translating it yields CASSQTGTMIYGYTF.

This clonotype appeared once. The V and J genes are TRBV6-6 and TRBJ1-2; D is unresolved. V lost 7 bases and J lost 1, with 7 bases in between. Germline CDR1 MNHNY, CDR2 SVGAGI (reference sequence). The CDR3 sequence is 12 residues long. The CDR3 DNA sequence: TGTGCCAGCAAGCAGCTTAACTATGGCTACACCTTC. As protein: CASKQLNYGYTF.